These 5 T cell receptor beta chains came from one sample sequenced in a study of radiation and T cells in renal cell carcinoma (TCRdb year 2020). The time point label, as the study defines it: blood 4 weeks post-SBRT, at nephrectomy. In light of the paper, this sample's treatment or condition label describes: 15 Gy SBRT to primary tumor, nephrectomy 4 weeks later. The method behind the library was the immunoSEQ multiplex PCR assay. TCRdb limited this immuneACCESS table to in-frame rearrangements with V and J called. A share of clones is missing; checked studies link under half to unresolved V genes, and the rest is unexplained. The sample yields approximately 31,000 clones; 81% were counted once. Roughly a third of the sample lies in the top ten. Sequenced material: blood, taken from a patient whose treatment included radiotherapy and nephrectomy. These receptors were collected from a man aged 55 to 70 with renal cell carcinoma.

The rearrangement uses TRBV27 and TRBJ2-1; D gene ambiguous. V lost 0 bases, J lost 8 bases, and 2 bases lay in between. This CDR3 contains 11 residues. Germline assignment: CDR1 MNHEY and CDR2 SMNVEV (reference sequence). The CDR3 DNA sequence: TGTGCCAGCAGTTTATCTCATGAGCAGTTCTTC. Its translation: CASSLSHEQFF.

V is TRBV7-8 and J is TRBJ1-3; the D is unclear. The germline V and J ends were trimmed by 5 bases and 4 bases, with 9 bases remaining between them. The CDR3 sequence is 13 residues long. Germline V gene data show CDR1 as SGHVS and CDR2 as FQNEAQ. The CDR3 DNA reads as TGTGCCAGCAGCCCCATAGTGGGAAACACCATATATTTT. Its translation: CASSPIVGNTIYF.

This chain connects TRBV6-5 to TRBJ2-1; 7 bases align to TRBD2. The V and J ends lost 2 bases and 1 base, in that order; junction bases with no gene match: 5. The CDR3 extends over 16 amino acids. Germline-derived CDR1 and CDR2 are MNHEY and SVGAGI. CDR3 amino acids: CASSYETSLSYNEQFF. The CDR3 DNA is TGTGCCAGCAGTTACGAGACTAGCCTTTCCTACAATGAGCAGTTCTTC.

A few counts support this clone. The CDR3 DNA is TGCGCCAGCAGCTTGGTAGCGGGAGGGCCCCCAGATACGCAGTATTTT. Encoded protein: CASSLVAGGPPDTQYF. The chain is built from TRBV5-1 and TRBJ2-3, with TRBD2 matching 11 bases. The CDR3 runs to 16 residues. The germline V gene has CDR1 SGHRS and CDR2 YFSETQ. The V and J ends lost 0 bases and 4 bases, in that order; junction bases with no gene match: 4.

As regards this clone: Distinct nucleotide sequences in the sample also encode this CDR3. J is TRBJ2-3 and V is TRBV7-6; no firm D call. The CDR3 length is 13 residues. Per the germline V gene, CDR1 is SGHVS and CDR2 is FNYEAQ. V lost 2 bases, J lost 1 base, and 4 bases lay in between. CDR3 loop: CASSLFGTDTQYF. For the CDR3, the DNA is TGTGCCAGCAGCTTATTTGGCACAGATACGCAGTATTTT.